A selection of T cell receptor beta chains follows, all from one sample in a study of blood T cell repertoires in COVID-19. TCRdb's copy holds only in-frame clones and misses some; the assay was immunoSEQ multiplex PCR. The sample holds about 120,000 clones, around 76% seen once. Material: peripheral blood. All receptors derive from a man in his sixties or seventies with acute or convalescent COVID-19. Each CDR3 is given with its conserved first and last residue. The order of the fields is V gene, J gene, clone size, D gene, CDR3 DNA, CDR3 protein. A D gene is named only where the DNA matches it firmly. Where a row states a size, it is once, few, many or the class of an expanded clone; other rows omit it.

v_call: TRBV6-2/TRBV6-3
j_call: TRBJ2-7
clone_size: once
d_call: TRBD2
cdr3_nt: TGTGCCAGCAGTTACTGGTCCCCCGGGACTAGCGGGGTCCCCTACGAGCAGTACTTC
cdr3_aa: CASSYWSPGTSGVPYEQYF

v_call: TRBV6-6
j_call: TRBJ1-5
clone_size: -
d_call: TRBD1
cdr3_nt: TGTGCCAGCAGATTGACAGGGGGAGGCAATCAGCCCCAGCATTTT
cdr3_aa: CASRLTGGGNQPQHF

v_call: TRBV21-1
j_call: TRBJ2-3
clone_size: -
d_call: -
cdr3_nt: TGTGCCAGCAGCAAAGACCCTAGCGGGGCCACAGATACGCAGTATTTT
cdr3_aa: CASSKDPSGATDTQYF

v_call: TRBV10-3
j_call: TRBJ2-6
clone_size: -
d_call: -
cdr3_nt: TGTGCCACCAGCATGGGGCCAACGGCTGGGGCCAACGTCCTGACTTTC
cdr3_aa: CATSMGPTAGANVLTF

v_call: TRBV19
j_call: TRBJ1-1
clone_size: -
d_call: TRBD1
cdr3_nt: TGTGCCAGTAGTATAACAGGGGTCCCGAACACTGAAGCTTTCTTT
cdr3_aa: CASSITGVPNTEAFF

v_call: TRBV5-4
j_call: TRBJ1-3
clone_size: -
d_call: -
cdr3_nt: TGTGCCAGCAGCCCGGTCCCGAATGGAAACACCATATATTTT
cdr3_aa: CASSPVPNGNTIYF

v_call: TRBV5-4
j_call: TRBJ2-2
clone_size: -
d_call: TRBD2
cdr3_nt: TGTGCCAGCAGCTTCTTTGGACTAGCGGGGTCCGGGGAGCTGTTTTTT
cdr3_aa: CASSFFGLAGSGELFF

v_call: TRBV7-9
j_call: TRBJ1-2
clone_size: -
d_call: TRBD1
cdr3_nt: TGTGCCAGCAGCCCGGACAGGCTATACTATGGCTACACCTTC
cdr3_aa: CASSPDRLYYGYTF

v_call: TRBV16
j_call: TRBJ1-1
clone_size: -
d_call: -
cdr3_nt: TGTGCCAGCAGCCATGCGGTTTCGAACACTGAAGCTTTCTTT
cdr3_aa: CASSHAVSNTEAFF

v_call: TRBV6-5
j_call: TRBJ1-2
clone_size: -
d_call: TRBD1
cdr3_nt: TGTGCCAGCAGTTGGGAGGGACAGGGGGCGCGTGGCTACACCTTC
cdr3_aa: CASSWEGQGARGYTF

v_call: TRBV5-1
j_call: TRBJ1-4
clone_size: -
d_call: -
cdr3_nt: TGCGCCAGCAGCTGGGCCCTTAATGAAAAACTGTTTTTT
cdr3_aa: CASSWALNEKLFF

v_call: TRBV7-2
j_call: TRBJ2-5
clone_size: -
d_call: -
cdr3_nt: TGTGCCAGCAGCTTCGGGGGAGCAGGGGAGACCCAGTACTTC
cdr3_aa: CASSFGGAGETQYF

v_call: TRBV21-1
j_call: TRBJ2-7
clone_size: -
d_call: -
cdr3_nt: TGTGCCAGCAGCAAAGATAGGACAGTCGAGCAGTACTTC
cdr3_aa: CASSKDRTVEQYF

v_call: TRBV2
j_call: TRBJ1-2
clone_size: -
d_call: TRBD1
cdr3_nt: TGTGCCAGCACCCGTGAGGCAGGGGGCCGGGGCTACACCTTC
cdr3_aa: CASTREAGGRGYTF

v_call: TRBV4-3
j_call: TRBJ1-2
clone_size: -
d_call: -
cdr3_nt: TGCGCCAGCAGCCAAGATCACAGGTGGGTCTATGGCTACACCTTC
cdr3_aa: CASSQDHRWVYGYTF

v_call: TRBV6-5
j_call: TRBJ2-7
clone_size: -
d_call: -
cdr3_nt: TGTGCCAGCAGTTACTCCTGGACTGGAACCTACGAGCAGTACTTC
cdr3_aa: CASSYSWTGTYEQYF

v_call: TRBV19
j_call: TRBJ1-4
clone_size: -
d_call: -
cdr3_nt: TGTGCCAGTAGGGGCAGGGCTAATGAAAAACTGTTTTTT
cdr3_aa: CASRGRANEKLFF

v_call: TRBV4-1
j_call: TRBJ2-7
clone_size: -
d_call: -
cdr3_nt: TGCGCCAGCAGCCAACCACAGGGATCAGGCTACGAGCAGTACTTC
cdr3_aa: CASSQPQGSGYEQYF

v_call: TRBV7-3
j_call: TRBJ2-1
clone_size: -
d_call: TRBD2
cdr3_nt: TGTGCCAGCAGCCTCGGGACTAGCGGGGGGGCCGTGGTTGAGCAGTTCTTC
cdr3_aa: CASSLGTSGGAVVEQFF

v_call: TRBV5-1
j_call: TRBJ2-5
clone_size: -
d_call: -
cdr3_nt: TGCGCCAGCAGCTTGGCGGGACTGAACGAAGAGACCCAGTACTTC
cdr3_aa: CASSLAGLNEETQYF

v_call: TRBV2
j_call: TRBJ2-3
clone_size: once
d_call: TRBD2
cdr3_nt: TGTGCCAGCAGTGCTCCACCTCCATCGGGCGGGGGTACGCAGTATTTT
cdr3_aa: CASSAPPPSGGGTQYF

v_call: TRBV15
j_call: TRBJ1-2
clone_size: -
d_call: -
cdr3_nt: TGTGCCACCAGCAGAGATGCGGGGAGCTATGGCTACACCTTC
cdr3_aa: CATSRDAGSYGYTF

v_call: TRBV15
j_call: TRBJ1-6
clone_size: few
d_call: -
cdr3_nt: TGTGCCACCAGCAGTCGGACAGACCATTCACCCCTCCACTTT
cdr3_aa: CATSSRTDHSPLHF

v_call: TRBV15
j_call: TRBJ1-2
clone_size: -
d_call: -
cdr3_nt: TGTGCCACCAGCAGAGATTTCGGCTATGGCTACACCTTC
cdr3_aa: CATSRDFGYGYTF

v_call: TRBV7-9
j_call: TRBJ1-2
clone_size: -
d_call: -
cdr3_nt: TGTGCCAGCAGCTTAGCGGGGAGTGTGGGCTATGGCTACACCTTC
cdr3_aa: CASSLAGSVGYGYTF

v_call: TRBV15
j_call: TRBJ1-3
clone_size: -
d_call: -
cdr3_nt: TGTGCCACCAGCAGAGAGGCCAGGGGCTCTGGAAACACCATATATTTT
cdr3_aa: CATSREARGSGNTIYF

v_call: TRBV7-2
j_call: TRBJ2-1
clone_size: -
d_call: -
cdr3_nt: TGTGCCAGCAGCTCATTTGGTACTTACAATGAGCAGTTCTTC
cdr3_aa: CASSSFGTYNEQFF

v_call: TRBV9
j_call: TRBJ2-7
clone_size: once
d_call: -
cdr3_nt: TGTGCCAGCAGCCGTGACAGTCTCTCCTACGAGCAGTACTTC
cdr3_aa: CASSRDSLSYEQYF

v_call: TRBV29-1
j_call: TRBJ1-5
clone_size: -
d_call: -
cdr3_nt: TGCAGCGTTCGAGGCTTTGGGGGCGATCAGCCCCAGCATTTT
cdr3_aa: CSVRGFGGDQPQHF

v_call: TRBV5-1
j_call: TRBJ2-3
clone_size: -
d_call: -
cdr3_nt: TGCGCCAGCAGCCTTAGCACAGATACGCAGTATTTT
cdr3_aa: CASSLSTDTQYF

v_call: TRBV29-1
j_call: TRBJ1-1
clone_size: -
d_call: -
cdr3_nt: TGCAGCGTTGAGCAGGTTAGAGCTTTCTTT
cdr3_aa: CSVEQVRAFF

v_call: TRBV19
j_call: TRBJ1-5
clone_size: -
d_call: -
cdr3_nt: TGTGCCAGTAGTGCGCGACAGATAAATCAGCCCCAGCATTTT
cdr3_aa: CASSARQINQPQHF

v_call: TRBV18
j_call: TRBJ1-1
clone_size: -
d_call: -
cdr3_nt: TGTGCCAGCTCACCACTAGAGGCCGCGGTGGTACCCGTGAGGACTGAAGCTTTCTTT
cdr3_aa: CASSPLEAAVVPVRTEAFF

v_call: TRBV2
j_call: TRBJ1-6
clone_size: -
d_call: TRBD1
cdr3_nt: TGTGCCAGCAGGGGACAGGGAGGGATAAATTCACCCCTCCACTTT
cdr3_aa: CASRGQGGINSPLHF

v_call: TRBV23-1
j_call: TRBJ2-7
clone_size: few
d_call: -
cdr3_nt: TGCGCCAGCAGTTTAGAAGGGACTCCGGCTGGGGACGAGCAGTACTTC
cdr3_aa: CASSLEGTPAGDEQYF

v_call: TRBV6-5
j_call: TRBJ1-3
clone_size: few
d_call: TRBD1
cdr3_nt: TGTGCCAGCAGTTACGGGACAGACCGAAACACCATATATTTT
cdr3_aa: CASSYGTDRNTIYF

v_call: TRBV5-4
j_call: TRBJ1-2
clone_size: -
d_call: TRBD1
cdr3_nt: TGTGCCACGTCCCCCGGACAGGAGGTCTATGGCTACACCTTC
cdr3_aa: CATSPGQEVYGYTF

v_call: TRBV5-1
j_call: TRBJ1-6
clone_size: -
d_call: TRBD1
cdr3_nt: TGCGCCAGCAGCTTCCTGGACAGGAATTCACCCCTCCACTTT
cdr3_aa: CASSFLDRNSPLHF

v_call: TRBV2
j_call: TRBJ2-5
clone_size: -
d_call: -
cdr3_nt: TGTGCCAGCAGTGATTTAAGCTACAGACAAGAGACCCAGTACTTC
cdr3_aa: CASSDLSYRQETQYF

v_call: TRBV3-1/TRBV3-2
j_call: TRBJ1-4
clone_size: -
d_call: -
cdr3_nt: TGTGCCAGCAGCCAAGATCTCCTAAAGCCTACAACTAATGAAAAACTGTTTTTT
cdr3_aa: CASSQDLLKPTTNEKLFF

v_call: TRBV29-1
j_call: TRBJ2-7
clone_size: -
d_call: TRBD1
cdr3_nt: TGCAGCGTTGGAGACAGGGGACCCTTTGGCGAGCAGTACTTC
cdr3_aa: CSVGDRGPFGEQYF

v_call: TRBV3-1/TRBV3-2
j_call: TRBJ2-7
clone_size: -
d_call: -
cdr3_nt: TGTGCCAGCAGCCAGAGCTACGAGCAGTACTTC
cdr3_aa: CASSQSYEQYF

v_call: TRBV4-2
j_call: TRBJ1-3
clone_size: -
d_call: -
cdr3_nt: TGTGCCAGCAGCTTAACAGGGACTGGAAACACCATATATTTT
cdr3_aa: CASSLTGTGNTIYF

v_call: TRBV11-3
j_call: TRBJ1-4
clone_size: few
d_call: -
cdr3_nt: TGTGCCAGCAGCTTCGGCGGGGCGCACAATGAAAAACTGTTTTTT
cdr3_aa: CASSFGGAHNEKLFF

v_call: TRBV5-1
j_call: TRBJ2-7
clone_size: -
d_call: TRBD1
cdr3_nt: TGCGCCAGCAGCTGGGACAGGGTCGATGAGCAGTACTTC
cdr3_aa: CASSWDRVDEQYF

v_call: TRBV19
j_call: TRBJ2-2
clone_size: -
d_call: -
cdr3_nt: TGTGCCAGTAGTATCATGGAGGCCGCGAACACCGGGGAGCTGTTTTTT
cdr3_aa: CASSIMEAANTGELFF

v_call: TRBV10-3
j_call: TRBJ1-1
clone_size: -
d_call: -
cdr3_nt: TGTGCCATCAGTGATGGAAGCGTGCGCGCTTTCTTT
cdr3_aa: CAISDGSVRAFF

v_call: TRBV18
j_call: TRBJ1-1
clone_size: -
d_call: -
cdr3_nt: TGTGCCAGCTCACCCCTCACAGGGATGACTGAAGCTTTCTTT
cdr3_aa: CASSPLTGMTEAFF

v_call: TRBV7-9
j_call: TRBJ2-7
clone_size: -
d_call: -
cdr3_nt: TGTGCCAGCAGCTTCTCCCCCTACGAGCAGTACTTC
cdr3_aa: CASSFSPYEQYF

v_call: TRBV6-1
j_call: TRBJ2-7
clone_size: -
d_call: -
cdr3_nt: TGTGCCAGCAGTGAAAGGGGGTTCTCCTACGAGCAGTACTTC
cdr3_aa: CASSERGFSYEQYF